The 10 T cell receptor beta chains given below trace back to one sample, sequenced in a study of technical replicates of blood from a few donors. The data were produced by immunoSEQ multiplex PCR, yet TCRdb's version contains in-frame clones alone and is incomplete. This sample has about 94,000 clones, with 90% to 97% found just once. Sequenced material: T cells isolated from PBMCs. These receptors all stem from a human donor in good health.

This clone turned up a few times. The gene calls are TRBV9 and TRBJ1-1; TRBD1 matches 7 bases. The germline CDR1 and CDR2 sequences are SGDLS and YYNGEE. The CDR3 consists of 13 residues. V lost 4 bases and J lost 6; bases outside the gene matches: 6. The chain's CDR3 is CASSLQGTAEAFF. CDR3 coding DNA: TGTGCCAGCAGCCTCCAAGGGACAGCTGAAGCTTTCTTT.

CDR3 in DNA: TGTGCCAGCAGTGAAAAAAGGGGACAGGGGAGCGAGCAGTACTTC. This codes for CASSEKRGQGSEQYF. V and J are TRBV6-1 and TRBJ2-7; 10 bases map to TRBD1. The CDR3 extends over 15 amino acids. Looked up from germline, CDR1 is MNHNS and CDR2 is SASEGT. V was clipped by 2 bases and J by 6 bases; unmatched bases: 7.

V is TRBV5-1 and J is TRBJ2-2; 9 positions match TRBD1. CDR3 length: 16 residues. Germline values: CDR1 SGHRS, CDR2 YFSETQ. The V and J ends lost 0 bases and 6 bases, in that order; junction bases with no gene match: 6. The CDR3 here is CASSLVPDRGAGELFF. The CDR3 DNA sequence: TGCGCCAGCAGCTTGGTACCAGACAGGGGGGCCGGGGAGCTGTTTTTT.

The chain links TRBV5-1 to TRBJ1-1, with a tentative D call TRBD1 (5 bases). The V end lost 0 bases, the J end lost 0 bases, and 15 bases lay between the germline ends. Germline V gives CDR1 SGHRS, CDR2 YFSETQ. This CDR3 has 17 amino acids. The CDR3 region has the DNA TGCGCCAGCAGCTTGGAACGGTTGACAGAAATGAACACTGAAGCTTTCTTT. It translates to CASSLERLTEMNTEAFF. The full variable domain, completed using reference TRBV5-1 and TRBJ1-1, is KAGVTQTPRYLIKTRGQQVTLSCSPISGHRSVSWYQQTPGQGLQFLFEYFSETQRNKGNFPGRFSGRQFSNSRSEMNVSTLELGDSALYLCASSLERLTEMNTEAFFGQGTRLTVV.

This clone was recorded once. The rearrangement uses TRBV7-9 and TRBJ2-3; TRBD1 might be the D (6 bases). V was cut by 7 bases and J by 2 bases, with 25 bases left in between. CDR3 size: 18 residues. CDR1 and CDR2 from the germline V gene are SEHNR and FQNEAQ (reference sequence). Here the CDR3 DNA reads TGTGCCAGCAACTTCCCCGCAGACGGACAGACCCTCACAGATACGCAGTATTTT. This sequence encodes CASNFPADGQTLTDTQYF.

This sequence joins TRBV7-9 and TRBJ1-1; the match to TRBD1 covers 7 bases. Germline V gene sequence: CDR1 SEHNR, CDR2 FQNEAQ (reference sequence). The CDR3 is made up of 16 amino acids. J was trimmed by 1 base and V by 1 base; bases with no gene match: 6. CDR3 in amino acids: CASSLGLRTGNTEAFF. The CDR3 DNA sequence: TGTGCCAGCAGCTTAGGGCTAAGGACAGGGAACACTGAAGCTTTCTTT.

The chain employs TRBV28 and TRBJ1-3; 7 bases are a match to TRBD1. CDR1 MDHEN and CDR2 SYDVKM come from the germline V gene. This CDR3 spans 16 amino acids. The V segment lost 5 bases and the J segment 3 bases; nucleotides outside the gene matches: 10. The CDR3 loop reads CASSPGGSLLGNTIYF. CDR3 in DNA: TGTGCCAGCAGTCCAGGGGGATCCCTGCTTGGAAACACCATATATTTT.

This rearrangement joins TRBV7-9 to TRBJ2-3; no clear D. CDR1 SEHNR and CDR2 FQNEAQ come from the germline V gene (reference sequence). V was clipped by 5 bases and J by 4 bases, with 13 bases between them. The CDR3 loop spans 14 amino acids. The chain's CDR3 is CASSPLGWADTQYF. The CDR3 nucleotides read TGTGCCAGCAGCCCACTCGGGTGGGCAGATACGCAGTATTTT.

This clone came up a few times. The rearrangement links TRBV5-6 to TRBJ1-2; 10 bases match TRBD1. This CDR3 has 16 residues. CDR1 is SGHDT and CDR2 is YYEEEE in the germline V gene. V lost 4 bases to trimming and J lost 2 bases; unmatched junction nucleotides: 8. The CDR3 region has the DNA TGTGCCAGCAGCCCTATTCCGGGACAGGGGAACTATGGCTACACCTTC. This sequence encodes CASSPIPGQGNYGYTF.

The chain carries TRBV7-9 and TRBJ1-1, with a possible D match to TRBD1 (5 bases). The CDR3 extends over 14 amino acids. Trimming removed 1 base at V and 4 bases at J, with 10 bases between. The V gene's germline CDR1 is SEHNR and CDR2 FQNEAQ (reference sequence). In DNA, the CDR3 is TGTGCCAGCAGCTTAGTAACAGGCAGCACTGAAGCTTTCTTT. This sequence encodes CASSLVTGSTEAFF.